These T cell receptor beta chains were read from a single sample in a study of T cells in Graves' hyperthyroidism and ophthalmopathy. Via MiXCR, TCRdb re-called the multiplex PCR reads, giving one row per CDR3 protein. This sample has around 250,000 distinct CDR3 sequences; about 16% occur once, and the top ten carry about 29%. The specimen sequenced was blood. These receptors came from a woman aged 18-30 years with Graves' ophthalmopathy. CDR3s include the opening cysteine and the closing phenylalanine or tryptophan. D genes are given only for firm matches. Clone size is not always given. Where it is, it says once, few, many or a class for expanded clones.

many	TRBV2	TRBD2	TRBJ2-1	CASSVASGDQVYEQFF	TGTGCCAGCAGTGTGGCTAGCGGGGATCAGGTATATGAGCAGTTCTTC
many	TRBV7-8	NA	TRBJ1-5	CASSKAIQGRNNQPQHF	TGTGCCAGCAGCAAAGCAATACAGGGAAGGAACAATCAGCCCCAGCATTTT
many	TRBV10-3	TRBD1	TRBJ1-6	CAISATGGDSPLHF	TGTGCCATCAGCGCGACAGGGGGTGATTCACCCCTCCACTTT
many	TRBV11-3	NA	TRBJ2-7	CASSLDGFRSYEQYF	TGTGCCAGCAGCTTAGATGGGTTCCGCTCCTACGAGCAGTACTTC
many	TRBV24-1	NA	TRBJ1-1	CATSDPRQNTEAFF	TGTGCCACCAGTGACCCTCGACAAAACACTGAAGCTTTCTTT
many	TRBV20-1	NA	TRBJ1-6	CSARDSQGFESPLHF	TGCAGTGCTAGAGATTCTCAGGGGTTCGAGTCACCCCTCCACTTT
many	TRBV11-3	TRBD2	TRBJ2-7	CASSLGGLADSYEQYF	TGTGCCAGCAGCTTAGGGGGACTAGCGGACTCCTACGAGCAGTACTTC
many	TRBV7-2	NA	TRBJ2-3	CASSPPRLAASTDTQYF	TGTGCCAGCAGCCCACCCCGGCTAGCAGCTAGCACAGATACGCAGTATTTT
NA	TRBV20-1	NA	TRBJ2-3	CSAATSRRGTDTQYF	TGCAGTGCTGCGACAAGTCGAAGAGGGACAGATACGCAGTATTTT
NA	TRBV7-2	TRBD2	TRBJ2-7	CASSLQLAGGREQYF	TGTGCCAGCAGCTTACAACTAGCGGGAGGAAGGGAGCAGTACTTC
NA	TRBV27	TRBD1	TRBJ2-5	CASSSGQGFAQYF	TGTGCCAGCAGTTCGGGACAGGGGTTTGCCCAGTACTTC
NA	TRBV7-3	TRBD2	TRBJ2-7	CASSPGTSGRNEQYF	TGTGCCAGCAGCCCGGGGACTAGCGGGAGAAACGAGCAGTACTTC
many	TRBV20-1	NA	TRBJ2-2	CSGSRDTGELFF	TGCAGTGGTTCGAGAGACACCGGGGAGCTGTTTTTT
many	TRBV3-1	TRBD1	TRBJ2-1	CASSTGTDYNEQFF	TGTGCCAGCAGCACCGGGACAGATTACAATGAGCAGTTCTTC
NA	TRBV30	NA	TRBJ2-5	CAWSVQREETQYF	TGTGCCTGGAGTGTACAAAGGGAAGAGACCCAGTACTTC
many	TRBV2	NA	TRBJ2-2	CASRGSHTGELFF	TGTGCCAGCAGGGGGAGTCACACCGGGGAGCTGTTTTTT
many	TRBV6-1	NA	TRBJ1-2	CASSSTPTNYGYTF	TGTGCCAGCAGTTCCACCCCCACTAACTATGGCTACACCTTC
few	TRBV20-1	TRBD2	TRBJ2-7	CSAGGLAGAGYEQYF	TGCAGTGCTGGGGGGCTAGCGGGAGCCGGGTACGAGCAGTACTTC
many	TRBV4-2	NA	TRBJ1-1	CASSQDRWRNTEAFF	TGTGCCAGCAGCCAAGATCGGTGGAGGAACACTGAAGCTTTCTTT
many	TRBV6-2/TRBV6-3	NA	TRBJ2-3	CASSGQSTDTQYF	TGTGCCAGCAGCGGACAGTCAACAGATACGCAGTATTTT
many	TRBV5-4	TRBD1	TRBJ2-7	CASSLLGGQGAANEQYF	TGTGCCAGCAGCTTGCTTGGAGGGCAGGGGGCAGCAAACGAGCAGTACTTC
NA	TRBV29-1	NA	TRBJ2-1	CSVEVIEGLRAYNEQFF	TGCAGCGTTGAAGTGATTGAGGGACTGAGGGCCTACAATGAGCAGTTCTTC
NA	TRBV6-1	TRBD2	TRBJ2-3	CASSANYLLAGGNTDTQYF	TGTGCCAGCAGTGCAAATTACCTACTAGCGGGGGGGAACACAGATACGCAGTATTTT
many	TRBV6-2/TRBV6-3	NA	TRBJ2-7	CASVEAGPSGNEQYF	TGTGCCAGCGTTGAGGCGGGACCTTCTGGGAACGAGCAGTACTTC
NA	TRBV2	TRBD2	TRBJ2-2	CASRFGGGPGELFF	TGTGCCAGCAGGTTCGGGGGGGGGCCCGGGGAGCTGTTTTTT
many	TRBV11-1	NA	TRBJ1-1	CASSLSGSRNTEAFF	TGTGCCAGCAGCTTATCGGGTTCGCGGAACACTGAAGCTTTCTTT